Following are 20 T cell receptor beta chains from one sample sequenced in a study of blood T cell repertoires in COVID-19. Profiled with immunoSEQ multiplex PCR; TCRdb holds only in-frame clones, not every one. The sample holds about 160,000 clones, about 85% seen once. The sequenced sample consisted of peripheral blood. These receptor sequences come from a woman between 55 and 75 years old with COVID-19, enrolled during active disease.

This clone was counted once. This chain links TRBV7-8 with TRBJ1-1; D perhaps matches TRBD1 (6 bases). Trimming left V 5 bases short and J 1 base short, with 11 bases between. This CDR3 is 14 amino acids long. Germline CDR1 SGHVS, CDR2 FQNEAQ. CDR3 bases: TGTGCCAGCAGCCCAAGGGGGGGGAACACTGAAGCTTTCTTT. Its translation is CASSPRGGNTEAFF.

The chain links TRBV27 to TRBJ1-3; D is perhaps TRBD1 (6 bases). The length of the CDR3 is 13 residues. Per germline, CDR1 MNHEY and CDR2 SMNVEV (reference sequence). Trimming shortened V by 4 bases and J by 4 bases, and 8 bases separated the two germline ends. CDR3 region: CASSSGQGNTIYF. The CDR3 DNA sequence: TGTGCCAGCAGTTCCGGACAGGGAAACACCATATATTTT.

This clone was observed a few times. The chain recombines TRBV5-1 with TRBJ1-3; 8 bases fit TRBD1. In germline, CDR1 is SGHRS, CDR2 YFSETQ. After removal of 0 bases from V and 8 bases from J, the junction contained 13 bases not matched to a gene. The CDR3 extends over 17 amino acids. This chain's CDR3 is CASSLERQGTGEDTIYF. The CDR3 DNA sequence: TGCGCCAGCAGCTTGGAGAGACAGGGGACGGGTGAGGACACCATATATTTT.

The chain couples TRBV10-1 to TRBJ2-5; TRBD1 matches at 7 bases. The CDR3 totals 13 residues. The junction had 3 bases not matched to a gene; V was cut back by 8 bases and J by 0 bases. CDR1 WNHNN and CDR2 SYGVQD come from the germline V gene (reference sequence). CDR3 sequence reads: CASAGTDQETQYF. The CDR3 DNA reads TGCGCCAGCGCCGGGACAGACCAAGAGACCCAGTACTTC.

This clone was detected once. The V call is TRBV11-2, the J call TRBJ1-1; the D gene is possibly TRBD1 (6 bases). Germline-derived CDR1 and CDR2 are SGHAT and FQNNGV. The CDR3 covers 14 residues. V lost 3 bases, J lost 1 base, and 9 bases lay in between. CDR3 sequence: CASSFTGRNTEAFF. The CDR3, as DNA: TGTGCCAGCAGCTTTACAGGGAGGAACACTGAAGCTTTCTTT.

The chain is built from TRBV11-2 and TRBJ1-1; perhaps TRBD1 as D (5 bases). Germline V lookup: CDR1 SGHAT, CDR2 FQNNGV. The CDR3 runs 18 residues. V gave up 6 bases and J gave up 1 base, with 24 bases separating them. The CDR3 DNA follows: TGTGCCAGCAGTCAAGCGGGAACCTTAGACAGACCGAACACTGAAGCTTTCTTT. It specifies CASSQAGTLDRPNTEAFF.

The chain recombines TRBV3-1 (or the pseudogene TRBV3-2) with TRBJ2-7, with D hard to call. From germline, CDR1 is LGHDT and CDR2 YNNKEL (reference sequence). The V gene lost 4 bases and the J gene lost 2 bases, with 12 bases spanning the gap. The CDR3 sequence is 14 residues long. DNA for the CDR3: TGTGCCAGCAGCCGGCTTGGGCAGACCTACGAGCAGTACTTC. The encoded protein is CASSRLGQTYEQYF.

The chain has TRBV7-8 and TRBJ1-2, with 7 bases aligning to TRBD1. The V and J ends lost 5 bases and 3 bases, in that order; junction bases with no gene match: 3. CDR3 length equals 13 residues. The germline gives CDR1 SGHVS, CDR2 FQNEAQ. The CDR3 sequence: CASSQGTDYGYTF. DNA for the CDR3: TGTGCCAGCAGCCAAGGGACAGACTATGGCTACACCTTC.

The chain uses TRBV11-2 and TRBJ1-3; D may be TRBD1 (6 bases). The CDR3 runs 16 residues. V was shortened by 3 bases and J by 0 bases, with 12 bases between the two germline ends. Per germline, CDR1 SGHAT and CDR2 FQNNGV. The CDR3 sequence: CASSLRQAHSGNTIYF. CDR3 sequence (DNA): TGTGCCAGCAGCTTGAGACAGGCTCACTCTGGAAACACCATATATTTT.

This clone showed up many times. Here the CDR3 reads CASSLAYQETQYF. The CDR3 DNA is TGTGCCAGCAGCTTGGCATACCAAGAGACCCAGTACTTC. The chain carries TRBV5-6 and TRBJ2-5; D not resolved. The CDR3 covers 13 residues. CDR1 SGHDT and CDR2 YYEEEE come from the germline V gene. V was shortened by 0 bases and J by 0 bases, with 3 bases between the two germline ends.

The DNA of the CDR3 is TGCAGCGGGGAACAGGGGAACTATGGCTACACCTTC. Its translation: CSGEQGNYGYTF. This chain connects TRBV29-1 to TRBJ1-2; the match to TRBD1 covers 7 bases. The germline gives CDR1 SQVTM, CDR2 ANQGSEA. Losses at the gene ends were 7 bases for V and 2 bases for J; bases not matched to a gene: 4. The CDR3 contains 12 residues.

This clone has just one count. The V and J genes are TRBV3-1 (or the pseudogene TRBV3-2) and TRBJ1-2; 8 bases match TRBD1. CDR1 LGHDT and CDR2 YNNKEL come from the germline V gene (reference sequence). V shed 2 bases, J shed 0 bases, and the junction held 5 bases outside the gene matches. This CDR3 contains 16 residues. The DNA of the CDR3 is TGTGCCAGCAGCCAACGGGACAGGAGATCTAACTATGGCTACACCTTC. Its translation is CASSQRDRRSNYGYTF.

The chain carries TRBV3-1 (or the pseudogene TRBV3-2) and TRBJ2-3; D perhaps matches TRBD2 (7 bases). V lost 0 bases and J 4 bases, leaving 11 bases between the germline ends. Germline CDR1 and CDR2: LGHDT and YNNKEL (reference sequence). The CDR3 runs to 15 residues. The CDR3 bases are TGTGCCAGCAGCCAAGATGCGGGGGCTTCAGATACGCAGTATTTT. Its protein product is CASSQDAGASDTQYF.

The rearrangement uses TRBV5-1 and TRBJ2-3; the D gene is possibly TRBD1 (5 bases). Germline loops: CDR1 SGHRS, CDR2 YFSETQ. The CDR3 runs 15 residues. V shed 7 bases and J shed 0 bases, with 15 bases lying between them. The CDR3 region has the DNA TGCGCCAGCCGCGGCGGACATTCTAGCACAGATACGCAGTATTTT. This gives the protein CASRGGHSSTDTQYF.

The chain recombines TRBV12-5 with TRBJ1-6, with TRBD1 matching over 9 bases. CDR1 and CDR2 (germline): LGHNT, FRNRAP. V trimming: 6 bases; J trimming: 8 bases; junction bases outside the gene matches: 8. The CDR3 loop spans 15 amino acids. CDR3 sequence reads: CASGPGTGRDSPLHF. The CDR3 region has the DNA TGTGCTAGTGGCCCCGGGACAGGGAGGGATTCACCCCTCCACTTT.

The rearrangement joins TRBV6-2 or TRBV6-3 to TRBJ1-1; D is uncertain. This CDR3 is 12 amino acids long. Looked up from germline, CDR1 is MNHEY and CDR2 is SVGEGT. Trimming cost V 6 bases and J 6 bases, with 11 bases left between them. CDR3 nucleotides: TGTGCCAGCAGCCCACAAGGAGCTGAAGCTTTCTTT. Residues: CASSPQGAEAFF.

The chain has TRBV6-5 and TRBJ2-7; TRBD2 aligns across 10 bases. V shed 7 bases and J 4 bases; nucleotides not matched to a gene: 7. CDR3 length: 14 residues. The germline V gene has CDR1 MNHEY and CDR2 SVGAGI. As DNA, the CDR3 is TGTGCCAGCACCACGCTAGCGGGGGTGTACGAGCAGTACGTC. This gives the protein CASTTLAGVYEQYV.

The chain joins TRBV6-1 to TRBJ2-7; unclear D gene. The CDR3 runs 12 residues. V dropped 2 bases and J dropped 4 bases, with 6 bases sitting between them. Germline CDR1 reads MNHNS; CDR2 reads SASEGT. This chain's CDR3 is CASSELIYEQYV. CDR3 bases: TGTGCCAGCAGTGAACTAATATACGAGCAGTACGTC.

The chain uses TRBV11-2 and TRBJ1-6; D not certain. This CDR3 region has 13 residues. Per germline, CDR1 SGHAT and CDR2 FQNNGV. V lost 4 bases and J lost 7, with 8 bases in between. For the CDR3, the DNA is TGTGCCAGCAGCTCGGGTGGAAATTCACCCCTCCACTTT. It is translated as CASSSGGNSPLHF.

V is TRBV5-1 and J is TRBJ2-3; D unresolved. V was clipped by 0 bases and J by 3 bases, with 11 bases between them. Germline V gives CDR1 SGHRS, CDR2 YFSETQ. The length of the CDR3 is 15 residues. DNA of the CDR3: TGCGCCAGCAGCTTGGGCCACGCCACTACAGATACGCAGTATTTT. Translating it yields CASSLGHATTDTQYF.